These T cell receptor beta chains were read from a single sample in a study of blood T cells in healthy people across ages. TCRdb reanalysed the 5' RACE reads using MiXCR and keeps one entry per CDR3 protein. This sample has fewer than 950,000 distinct CDR3 sequences, with about 34% found just once. Sample: blood. All receptors derive from a man aged 18 to 30 in good health. CDR3s include the opening cysteine and the closing phenylalanine or tryptophan. A D gene is named only where the DNA matches it firmly. Clone sizes are given selectively: once, few, many, or a class where the clone is expanded.

abundance	v_gene	d_gene	j_gene	CDR3nt	CDR3aa
once	TRBV20-1	TRBD2	TRBJ2-4	TGCAGTGTTTCCGCGGGGGGGGCCAAAAACATTCAGTACTTC	CSVSAGGAKNIQYF
few	TRBV4-3	TRBD2	TRBJ2-3	TGCGCCAGCAGCCAAGATTGGCGGGGGAACACAGATACGCAGTATTTT	CASSQDWRGNTDTQYF
-	TRBV5-1	-	TRBJ1-6	TGCGCCAGCAGCACCACAGGCGACGGTTCACCCCTCCACTTT	CASSTTGDGSPLHF
-	TRBV7-2	-	TRBJ2-7	TGTGCCAGCAGCTTAGAGGTGGGGGGCTACGAGCAGTACTTC	CASSLEVGGYEQYF
-	TRBV20-1	-	TRBJ2-3	TGCAGTGCTAGAGCTGGGGGCGGCACAGATACGCAGTATTTT	CSARAGGGTDTQYF
once	TRBV15	-	TRBJ2-3	TGTGCCACCAGCAGAGATCGGCGCACAGATACGCAGTATTTT	CATSRDRRTDTQYF
-	TRBV2	-	TRBJ2-3	TGTGCCAGCAGGAGGGTTGCCACAGATACGCAGTATTTT	CASRRVATDTQYF
few	TRBV7-2	TRBD1	TRBJ2-1	TGTGCCAGCAGCTCCCGGGACAGGGACACCTACAATGAGCAGTTCTTC	CASSSRDRDTYNEQFF
-	TRBV6-6	-	TRBJ1-2	TGTGCCAGCAGTTACGACGGGCCAGACACTAACTATGGCTACACCTTC	CASSYDGPDTNYGYTF
-	TRBV27	TRBD1	TRBJ1-1	TGTGCCAGCAGTTACAGGGGAAGTGGCACTGAAGCTTTCTTT	CASSYRGSGTEAFF
-	TRBV4-3	TRBD1	TRBJ2-1	TGCGCCAGCAGCCAATCGGACAGGGAGCGGGATGAGCAGTTCTTC	CASSQSDRERDEQFF
many	TRBV7-2	-	TRBJ1-2	TGTGCCAGCAGCTTAGCCGGACAGATCTATGGCTACACCTTC	CASSLAGQIYGYTF
few	TRBV10-3	-	TRBJ1-2	TGTGCCATCAGTGACCAGGGTGAGGGGTACACCTTC	CAISDQGEGYTF
few	TRBV6-5	TRBD2	TRBJ2-3	TGTGCCAGCAGTTATCGTCCCGGACTAGCGGAGGCAGATACGCAGTATTTT	CASSYRPGLAEADTQYF
few	TRBV4-1	-	TRBJ2-7	TGCGCCAGCAGCCAAGAAAGGGTGACCTACAATGAGCAGTACTTC	CASSQERVTYNEQYF
few	TRBV20-1	-	TRBJ1-1	TGCAGTGCCCATCAGGGTCGGGTGAGGGCTGAAGCTTTCTTT	CSAHQGRVRAEAFF
-	TRBV20-1	-	TRBJ1-2	TGCAGTGCTAGAGTTCAGGGGCGGGACGGCTACACCTTC	CSARVQGRDGYTF
few	TRBV5-1	-	TRBJ1-2	TGCGCCAGCACTCCTGCGGGGGGAAGTGGCTACACCTTC	CASTPAGGSGYTF
-	TRBV5-1	-	TRBJ1-5	TGCGCCAGCACCCCTCCGGGGGAGGCTTACAATCAGCCCCAGCATTTT	CASTPPGEAYNQPQHF
many	TRBV5-1	-	TRBJ2-7	TGCGCCAGCAGACCTAGGACAGACTCCTACGAGCAGTACTTC	CASRPRTDSYEQYF
-	TRBV20-1	-	TRBJ1-1	TGCAGTGCTAGAGAGGGGGGGCTCACTGAAGCTTTCTTT	CSAREGGLTEAFF
-	TRBV20-1	TRBD1	TRBJ2-4	TGCAGTGCATCAACCGGGACAGGGAAAAACATTCAGTACTTC	CSASTGTGKNIQYF
-	TRBV6-2/TRBV6-3	-	TRBJ1-2	TGTGCCAGCAGTTACTCGATCGCTCACTATGGCTACACCTTC	CASSYSIAHYGYTF
-	TRBV25-1	-	TRBJ2-3	TGTGCCAGCAGTGAATATGTAGGAGATACGCAGTATTTT	CASSEYVGDTQYF
-	TRBV12-3/TRBV12-4	-	TRBJ2-3	TGTGCCAGCAGTTTTTACGCGGGGCCTACAGATACGCAGTATTTT	CASSFYAGPTDTQYF
-	TRBV20-1	-	TRBJ2-5	TGCAGTGCTAAATCCGGGGCCTACCAAGAGACCCAGTACTTC	CSAKSGAYQETQYF
few	TRBV5-5	TRBD1	TRBJ1-4	TGTGCCAGCAGCGGGGACAGCCGGAATGAAAAACTGTTTTTT	CASSGDSRNEKLFF
few	TRBV20-1	-	TRBJ1-1	TGCTCAGTGGGATGGCAGAACACTGAAGCTTTCTTT	CSVGWQNTEAFF
-	TRBV6-2/TRBV6-3	TRBD1	TRBJ2-7	TGTGCCAGCAGAGACAGGGGGATTTACGAGCAGTACTTC	CASRDRGIYEQYF
-	TRBV5-4	TRBD2	TRBJ2-1	TGTGCCAGAAAGCGGGGAGGCTCCTACAATGAGCAGTTCTTC	CARKRGGSYNEQFF
once	TRBV4-1	TRBD1	TRBJ1-4	TGCGCCAGCAGCCAAGGGAACAGGGGGCGGTGGGAAAAACTGTTTTTT	CASSQGNRGRWEKLFF
few	TRBV12-3/TRBV12-4	-	TRBJ1-5	TGTGCCAGCAGTCCTGAGACAGGAAATCAGCCCCAGCATTTT	CASSPETGNQPQHF
-	TRBV9	-	TRBJ2-7	TGTGCCAGCAGCAACCGGGACTACGAGCAGTACTTC	CASSNRDYEQYF
once	TRBV11-1	TRBD2	TRBJ2-7	TGTGCCAGCAGCCCCAAGCGGGGAGGACGAGTTTACGAGCAGTACTTC	CASSPKRGGRVYEQYF
many	TRBV4-2	-	TRBJ2-1	TGTGCCAGCAGCCATGCAGGAGGCAATGAGCAGTTCTTC	CASSHAGGNEQFF
-	TRBV3-1	-	TRBJ1-6	TGTGCCAGCAGCCAAGAATTCGCAGGGGCTACCTATGGAAATTCACCCCTCCACTTT	CASSQEFAGATYGNSPLHF
many	TRBV7-2	-	TRBJ2-7	TGTGCCAGCAGCACCGGCCAGATCTACGAGCAGTACTTC	CASSTGQIYEQYF
few	TRBV4-3	-	TRBJ2-1	TGCGCCAGCAGCCAAGACGAGGGGCCTCACAATGAGCAGTTCTTC	CASSQDEGPHNEQFF
few	TRBV27	TRBD2	TRBJ2-3	TGTGCCAGCACCAGAAGGTCCCCACTAGCGGGGGTCACAGATACGCAGTATTTT	CASTRRSPLAGVTDTQYF
-	TRBV20-1	-	TRBJ1-4	TGCAGTGCTAGAGGGGGGTCATCAGAAAAACTGTTTTTT	CSARGGSSEKLFF
-	TRBV5-1	TRBD2	TRBJ2-1	TGCGCCAGCAGCCTACTAGCGGGGGCTAGGAATGAGCAGTTCTTC	CASSLLAGARNEQFF
-	TRBV6-1	TRBD1	TRBJ1-5	TGTGCCAGCGCCGGGACAGATAGCAATCAGCCCCAGCATTTT	CASAGTDSNQPQHF
-	TRBV7-2	-	TRBJ2-1	TGTGCCAGCAGCTTAGTAGGCATCTCCTACGAGCAGTTCTTC	CASSLVGISYEQFF
medium-sized	TRBV12-3/TRBV12-4	-	TRBJ2-3	TGTGCCAGCACCACCGGGGACAACACAGATACGCAGTATTTT	CASTTGDNTDTQYF
few	TRBV2	-	TRBJ1-5	TGTGCCAGCAGTTCCACACCCGCAAACAATCAGCCCCAGCATTTT	CASSSTPANNQPQHF
-	TRBV4-2	-	TRBJ1-5	TGTGCCAGCAGCCAAGATTGGGGGGTGGAAAAGCCCCAGCATTTT	CASSQDWGVEKPQHF
few	TRBV9	-	TRBJ2-1	TGTGCCAGCAGCGTAAACCGGAGGGGCTCCTACAATGAGCAGTTCTTC	CASSVNRRGSYNEQFF
many	TRBV20-1	-	TRBJ2-3	TGCAGTGCTAGAGTTCTAGAGAGCACAGATACGCAGTATTTT	CSARVLESTDTQYF
many	TRBV20-1	TRBD2	TRBJ2-1	TGCAGTGCTAGGATTACTTCGACTAGCGGACCGCTTCATGAGCAGTTCTTC	CSARITSTSGPLHEQFF
many	TRBV7-2	-	TRBJ2-5	TGTGCCAGCAGTTCCCTCGGCTTCCAAGAGACCCAGTACTTC	CASSSLGFQETQYF
-	TRBV11-2	-	TRBJ1-2	TGTGCCAGCAGCCTTCCCCGACAGGACCTTCGACCCTATGGCTACACCTTC	CASSLPRQDLRPYGYTF
once	TRBV7-9	-	TRBJ2-4	TGTGCCAGCAGCCGGCCGGGGGGCTTAAACATTCAGTACTTC	CASSRPGGLNIQYF
-	TRBV7-9	TRBD1	TRBJ1-6	TGTGCCAGCAGCCCAGGGGGCAGTTCTAATTCACCCCTCCACTTT	CASSPGGSSNSPLHF
-	TRBV4-3	-	TRBJ2-1	TGCGCCAGCAGCCAAGTTGCCGGTACCAACAATGAGCAGTTCTTC	CASSQVAGTNNEQFF